One sample yielded the 10 T cell receptor beta chains listed below, sequenced in a study of T cells in Graves' hyperthyroidism and ophthalmopathy. TCR beta CDR3 region amplification was performed from RNA transcripts. Primed by the HTBI set, a first-round RT-PCR was run on the TCR CDR3. TCRdb independently ran MiXCR on the multiplex PCR reads; one entry per CDR3 protein. The sample yields approximately 590,000 distinct CDR3 sequences, less than 20% seen once. The sample taken for sequencing was blood. All receptors come from a woman in her thirties with Graves' hyperthyroidism.

A remark on this clonotype: A single base separates this from a much larger clone, so it may be a read error. The chain is built from TRBV9 and TRBJ2-7; TRBD2 might be the D (7 bases). Germline CDR1 reads SGDLS; CDR2 reads YYNGEE. The CDR3 has 16 residues. V gave up 0 bases and J gave up 3 bases, with 16 bases separating them. The CDR3 here is CASSVDGGGLIYEQYF. Written as DNA, the CDR3 is TGTGCCAGCAGCGTAGATGGGGGGGGCCTTATCTACGAGCAGTACTTC.

This clonotype was counted many times. The CDR3 DNA is TGTGCCAGCAGCGTAGCGGGAGTAGGACCGTTCTTC. This translates into CASSVAGVGPFF. V and J are TRBV12-3 or TRBV12-4 and TRBJ2-1; TRBD2 agrees at 9 bases. The junction had 9 bases not matched to a gene; V was cut back by 6 bases and J by 15 bases. The CDR3 is 12 residues long.

This clonotype was found a few times. The chain recombines TRBV20-1 with TRBJ2-1; 11 bases fit TRBD2. The germline CDR1 and CDR2 sequences are DFQATT and SNEGSKA (reference sequence). The V and J ends lost 5 bases and 0 bases, in that order; junction bases with no gene match: 3. The CDR3 is 15 residues long. DNA of the CDR3: TGCAGTGCTGCTACTAGCGGGAGCTCCTACAATGAGCAGTTCTTC. Translating gives CSAATSGSSYNEQFF.

A word on this clonotype: Germline is not matched at one junction end, which may reflect a read error. The chain uses TRBV27 and TRBJ2-1; 12 bases align to TRBD2. CDR1 MNHEY and CDR2 SMNVEV come from the germline V gene (reference sequence). There are 12 residues in the CDR3. The chain's CDR3 is CARRTSGREQFF. The CDR3 coding sequence is TGTGCCCGCAGAACTAGCGGGAGGGAGCAGTTCTTC.

The V and J genes are TRBV4-3 and TRBJ2-7; D is uncertain. The V gene lost 0 bases and the J gene lost 1 base, with 10 bases spanning the gap. This CDR3 contains 15 residues. Germline CDR1 is LGHNA and CDR2 is YSLEER. CDR3: CASSQDPGPSYEQYF. CDR3 coding DNA: TGCGCCAGCAGCCAAGACCCAGGACCTTCCTACGAGCAGTACTTC.

This clonotype was picked up many times. The chain has TRBV7-2 and TRBJ2-7; 10 bases map to TRBD1. This CDR3 has 14 residues. After removal of 3 bases from V and 7 bases from J, the junction contained 6 bases not matched to a gene. Germline CDR1 is SGHTA and CDR2 is FQGNSA. Written as DNA, the CDR3 is TGTGCCAGCAGCTTTATGCCGGGACAGGGGGAGCAGTACTTC. Amino acid sequence: CASSFMPGQGEQYF.

This clonotype was seen repeatedly, ten times or more. The rearrangement uses TRBV3-1 and TRBJ1-1; tentatively, D is TRBD1 (5 bases). This CDR3 is 17 amino acids long. Germline loops: CDR1 LGHDT, CDR2 YNNKEL (reference sequence). V was clipped by 0 bases and J by 0 bases, with 14 bases between them. The CDR3 loop reads CASSQEYGASLNTEAFF. The CDR3 bases are TGTGCCAGCAGCCAAGAGTATGGGGCAAGTCTGAACACTGAAGCTTTCTTT.

This chain joins TRBV14 and TRBJ2-7; D perhaps matches TRBD2 (6 bases). In germline, CDR1 is SGHDN, CDR2 FVKESK. The V end was cut by 4 bases, the J end by 4 bases, with 11 bases between. The CDR3 has 13 amino acids. CDR3 sequence (DNA): TGTGCCAGCAGCCGAAATAGCGGATACGAGCAGTACTTC. Its translation is CASSRNSGYEQYF.

This clonotype appeared many times. The genes are TRBV7-9 and TRBJ2-5; 8 bases agree with TRBD2. The CDR3 length is 16 residues. Trimming at V came to 5 bases and at J to 5 bases, leaving 13 bases not matched to a gene. CDR1 is SEHNR and CDR2 is FQNEAQ in the germline V gene (reference sequence). The CDR3 region is CASSPRGGLVSETQYF. DNA for the CDR3: TGTGCCAGCAGCCCTAGAGGGGGACTAGTTTCGGAGACCCAGTACTTC.

The chain joins TRBV5-6 to TRBJ2-5; D may match TRBD1 or TRBD2 (7 bases each). Looked up from germline, CDR1 is SGHDT and CDR2 is YYEEEE. Between the trimmed V and J ends, which lost 7 bases and 5 bases, there was a span of 18 bases. CDR3 length: 14 amino acids. In nucleotides, the CDR3 is TGTGCCAGCGGTTCGACAGGGAGGGAGGAGACCCAGTACTTC. This encodes CASGSTGREETQYF.